The rows below give T cell receptor beta chains drawn from one sample of a study of blood T cell repertoires in COVID-19. Libraries were prepared by immunoSEQ multiplex PCR; TCRdb keeps only in-frame clonotypes and omits some of them. The sample gives some 120,000 clones, roughly 69% of which show up once; roughly 2.2% is in the top ten. What was sequenced was peripheral blood. These receptors came from a woman in her seventies with acute or convalescent COVID-19. The CDR3 runs from the conserved cysteine through the conserved F or W. The D gene is left open where the match is weak. Some rows mark clone size as missing; the rest say once, few, many or name a class of expanded clone.

TRBJ2-7 TRBV2 TRBD2 - CASSRGGTYEQYF TGTGCCAGCTCTCGGGGGGGTACCTACGAGCAGTACTTC
TRBJ2-1 TRBV3-1/TRBV3-2 TRBD2 once CASSLQRLAANEQFF TGTGCCAGCAGCCTCCAACGACTAGCGGCCAATGAGCAGTTCTTC
TRBJ1-2 TRBV7-2 - once CASSSSTVSYGYTF TGTGCCAGCAGCTCCTCGACAGTGTCCTATGGCTACACCTTC
TRBJ1-3 TRBV5-1 TRBD1 - CASSWTGVGAGNTIYF TGCGCCAGCAGCTGGACAGGGGTTGGCGCTGGAAACACCATATATTTT
TRBJ1-2 TRBV9 - - CASSASGQSQSSYTF TGTGCCAGCAGCGCTAGCGGGCAGAGTCAATCCAGCTACACCTTC
TRBJ2-1 TRBV11-3 - - CASSLGRAAGRGSYNEQFF TGTGCCAGCAGCTTAGGTAGGGCGGCAGGCCGGGGAAGCTACAATGAGCAGTTCTTC
TRBJ2-7 TRBV11-2 TRBD1 - CASSLGQGIAYEQYF TGTGCCAGCAGCTTAGGACAGGGGATTGCCTACGAGCAGTACTTC
TRBJ1-6 TRBV5-4 - - CASSLERGLSNSPLHF TGTGCCAGCAGCTTGGAGCGGGGGCTGAGTAATTCACCCCTCCACTTT
TRBJ2-7 TRBV6-5 TRBD2 - CASSYLRAGDSYEQYF TGTGCCAGCAGTTACCTCAGAGCGGGGGACTCCTACGAGCAGTACTTC
TRBJ2-7 TRBV19 - - CASSQTGPYEQYF TGTGCCAGTAGTCAAACAGGACCATACGAGCAGTACTTC
TRBJ1-3 TRBV10-3 - few CAISSGVNTIYF TGTGCCATCAGTTCAGGGGTAAACACCATATATTTT
TRBJ1-1 TRBV7-2 TRBD1 many CASSLYGQGNTEAFF TGTGCCAGCAGCTTATACGGACAGGGTAACACTGAAGCTTTCTTT
TRBJ2-1 TRBV3-1/TRBV3-2 - - CASSQDGSSYNEQFF TGTGCCAGCAGCCAAGATGGCAGCTCCTACAATGAGCAGTTCTTC
TRBJ2-1 TRBV5-1 - - CASSLLGTNEQFF TGCGCCAGCAGCTTGTTGGGGACAAATGAGCAGTTCTTC
TRBJ1-1 TRBV10-3 TRBD1 - CAISESGQTEAFF TGTGCCATCAGTGAGTCGGGACAGACTGAAGCTTTCTTT
TRBJ1-3 TRBV7-8 - once CASSSPGGGSGNTIYF TGTGCCAGCAGCTCCCCCGGTGGAGGCTCTGGAAACACCATATATTTT
TRBJ2-5 TRBV24-1 TRBD2 - CATASGTSAQETQYF TGTGCCACCGCGAGTGGGACTAGCGCTCAAGAGACCCAGTACTTC
TRBJ1-3 TRBV5-4 - - CASSSWGAGNTIYF TGTGCCAGCAGCAGCTGGGGGGCTGGAAACACCATATATTTT
TRBJ2-3 TRBV10-1 TRBD2 once CASSPNSGWGDTQYF TGCGCCAGCTCGCCGAATAGCGGGTGGGGAGATACGCAGTATTTT
TRBJ1-1 TRBV9 - - CASSVDAGAEAFF TGTGCCAGCAGCGTAGATGCGGGAGCTGAAGCTTTCTTT
TRBJ1-2 TRBV7-2 - - CASSLALRRGHGYTF TGTGCCAGCAGCTTAGCGCTGAGAAGAGGGCATGGCTACACCTTC
TRBJ2-2 TRBV2 - - CASTEGATRGTGELFF TGTGCCAGCACCGAGGGAGCTACGAGAGGGACCGGGGAGCTGTTTTTT
TRBJ2-5 TRBV6-6 TRBD2 - CASSSSGGFQETQYF TGTGCCAGCAGTTCCTCCGGGGGGTTCCAAGAGACCCAGTACTTC
TRBJ2-2 TRBV2 - - CASRETATNTGELFF TGTGCCAGCAGGGAAACAGCCACGAACACCGGGGAGCTGTTTTTT